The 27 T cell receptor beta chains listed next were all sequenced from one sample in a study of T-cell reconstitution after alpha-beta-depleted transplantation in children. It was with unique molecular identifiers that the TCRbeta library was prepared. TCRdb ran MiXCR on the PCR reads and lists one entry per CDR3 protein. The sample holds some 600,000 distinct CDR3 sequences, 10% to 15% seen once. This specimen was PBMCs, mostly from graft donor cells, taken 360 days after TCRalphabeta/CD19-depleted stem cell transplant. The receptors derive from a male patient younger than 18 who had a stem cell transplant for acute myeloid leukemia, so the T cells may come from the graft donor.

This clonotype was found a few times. CDR3 sequence (DNA): TGTGCCAGCAGCATAGACAGGGGCTCTGAGCTGTTTTTT. Its protein product is CASSIDRGSELFF. V usage is TRBV9 and J usage is TRBJ2-2; 8 nucleotides line up with TRBD1. Trimming removed 4 bases from V and 11 bases from J; junction bases left unmatched: 7. Germline CDR1 and CDR2: SGDLS and YYNGEE. The CDR3 length is 13 residues. Supplemented by reference TRBV9 and TRBJ2-2, the full variable domain reads DSGVTQTPKHLITATGQRVTLRCSPRSGDLSVYWYQQSLDQGLQFLIQYYNGEERAKGNILERFSAQQFPDLHSELNLSSLELGDSALYFCASSIDRGSELFFGEGSRLTVL.

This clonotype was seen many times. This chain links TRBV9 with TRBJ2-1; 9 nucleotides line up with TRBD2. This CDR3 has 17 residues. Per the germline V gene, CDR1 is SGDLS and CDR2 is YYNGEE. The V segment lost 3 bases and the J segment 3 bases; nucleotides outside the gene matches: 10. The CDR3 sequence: CASSADLAGAYYNEQFF. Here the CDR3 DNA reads TGTGCCAGCAGCGCAGATTTAGCGGGAGCATACTACAATGAGCAGTTCTTC.

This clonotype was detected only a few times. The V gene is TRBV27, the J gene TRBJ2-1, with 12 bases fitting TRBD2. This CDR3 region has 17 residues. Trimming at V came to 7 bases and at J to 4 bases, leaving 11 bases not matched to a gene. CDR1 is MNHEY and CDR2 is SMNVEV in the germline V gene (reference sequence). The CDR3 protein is CASTTRLAGVSYNEQFF. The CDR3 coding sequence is TGTGCCAGCACGACCCGACTAGCGGGAGTTTCTTACAATGAGCAGTTCTTC.

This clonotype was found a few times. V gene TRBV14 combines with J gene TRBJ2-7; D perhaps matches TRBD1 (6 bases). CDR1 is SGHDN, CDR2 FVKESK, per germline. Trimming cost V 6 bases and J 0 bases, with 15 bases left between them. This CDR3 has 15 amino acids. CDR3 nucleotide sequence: TGTGCCAGCAGACTCTCAGGGGCCCCCTCCTACGAGCAGTACTTC. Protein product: CASRLSGAPSYEQYF.

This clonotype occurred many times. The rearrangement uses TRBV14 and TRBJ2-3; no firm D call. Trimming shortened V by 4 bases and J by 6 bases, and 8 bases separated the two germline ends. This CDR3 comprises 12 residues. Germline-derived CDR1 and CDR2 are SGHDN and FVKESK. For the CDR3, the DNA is TGTGCCAGCAGCCTTCTCCATGATACGCAGTATTTT. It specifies CASSLLHDTQYF. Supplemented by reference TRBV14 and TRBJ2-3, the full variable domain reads EAGVTQFPSHSVIEKGQTVTLRCDPISGHDNLYWYRRVMGKEIKFLLHFVKESKQDESGMPNNRFLAERTGGTYSTLKVQPAELEDSGVYFCASSLLHDTQYFGPGTRLTVL.

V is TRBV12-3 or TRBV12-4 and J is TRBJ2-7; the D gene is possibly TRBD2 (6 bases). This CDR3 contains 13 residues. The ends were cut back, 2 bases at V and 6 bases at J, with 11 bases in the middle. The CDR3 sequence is CASSLILGGEQYF. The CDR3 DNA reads TGTGCCAGCAGTTTAATCCTGGGAGGCGAGCAGTACTTC.

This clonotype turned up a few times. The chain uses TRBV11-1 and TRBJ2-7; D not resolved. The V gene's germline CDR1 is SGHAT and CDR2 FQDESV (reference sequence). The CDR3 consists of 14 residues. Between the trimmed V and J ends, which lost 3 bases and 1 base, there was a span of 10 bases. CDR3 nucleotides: TGTGCCAGCAGCTTGAGTAGGAAATCCTACGAGCAGTACTTC. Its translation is CASSLSRKSYEQYF.

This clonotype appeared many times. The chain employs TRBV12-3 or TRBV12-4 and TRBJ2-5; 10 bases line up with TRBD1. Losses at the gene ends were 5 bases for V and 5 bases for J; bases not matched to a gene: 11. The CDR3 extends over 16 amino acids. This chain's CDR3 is CASSPRMTGGGETQYF. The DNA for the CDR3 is TGTGCCAGCAGTCCACGCATGACAGGGGGCGGGGAGACCCAGTACTTC.

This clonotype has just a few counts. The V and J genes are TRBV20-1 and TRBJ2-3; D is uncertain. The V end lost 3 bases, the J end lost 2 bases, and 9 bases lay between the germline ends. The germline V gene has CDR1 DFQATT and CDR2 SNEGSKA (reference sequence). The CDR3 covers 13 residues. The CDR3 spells CSASVTYTDTQYF. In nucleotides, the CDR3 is TGCAGTGCTAGTGTTACGTACACAGATACGCAGTATTTT.

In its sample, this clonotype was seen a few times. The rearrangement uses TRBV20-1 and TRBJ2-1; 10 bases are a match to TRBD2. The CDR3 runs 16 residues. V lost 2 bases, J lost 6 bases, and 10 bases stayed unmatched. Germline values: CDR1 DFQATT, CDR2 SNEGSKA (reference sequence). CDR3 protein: CSARIGSGRASNEQFF. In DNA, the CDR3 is TGCAGTGCTAGAATTGGGAGCGGGAGGGCCTCCAATGAGCAGTTCTTC.

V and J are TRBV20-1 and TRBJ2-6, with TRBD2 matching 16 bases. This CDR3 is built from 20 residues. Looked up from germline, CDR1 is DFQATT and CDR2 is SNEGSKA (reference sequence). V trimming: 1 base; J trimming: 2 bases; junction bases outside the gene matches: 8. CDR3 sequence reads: CSARALEGLAGGPGANVLTF. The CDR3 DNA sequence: TGCAGTGCTAGAGCACTAGAGGGACTAGCGGGAGGGCCTGGGGCCAACGTCCTGACTTTC.

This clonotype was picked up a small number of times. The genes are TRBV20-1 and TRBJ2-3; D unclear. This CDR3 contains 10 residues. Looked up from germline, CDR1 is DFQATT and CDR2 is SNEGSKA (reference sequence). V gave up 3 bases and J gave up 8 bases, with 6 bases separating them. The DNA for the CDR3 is TGCAGTGCTAGTTGGGGTACGCAGTATTTT. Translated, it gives CSASWGTQYF.

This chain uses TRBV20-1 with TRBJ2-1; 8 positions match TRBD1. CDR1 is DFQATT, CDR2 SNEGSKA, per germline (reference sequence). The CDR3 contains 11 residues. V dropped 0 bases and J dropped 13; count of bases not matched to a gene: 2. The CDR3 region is CSAREDRAQFF. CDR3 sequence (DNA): TGCAGTGCTAGAGAGGACAGGGCACAGTTCTTC.

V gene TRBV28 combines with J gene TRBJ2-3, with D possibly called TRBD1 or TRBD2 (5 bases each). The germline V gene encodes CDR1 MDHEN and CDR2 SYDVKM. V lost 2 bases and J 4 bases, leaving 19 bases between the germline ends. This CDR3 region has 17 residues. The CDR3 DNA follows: TGTGCCAGCAGTTTACCGCCGGGACCGCCTCCCCCAGATACGCAGTATTTT. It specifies CASSLPPGPPPPDTQYF. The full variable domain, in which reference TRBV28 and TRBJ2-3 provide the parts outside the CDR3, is DVKVTQSSRYLVKRTGEKVFLECVQDMDHENMFWYRQDPGLGLRLIYFSYDVKMKEKGDIPEGYSVSREKKERFSLILESASTNQTSMYLCASSLPPGPPPPDTQYFGPGTRLTVL.

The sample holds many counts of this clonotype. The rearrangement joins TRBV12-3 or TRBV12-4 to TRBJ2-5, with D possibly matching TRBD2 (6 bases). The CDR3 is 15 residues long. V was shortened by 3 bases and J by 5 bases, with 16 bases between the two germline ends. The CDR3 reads CASSFRGSAMETQYF. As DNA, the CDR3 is TGTGCCAGCAGTTTCCGGGGGAGTGCGATGGAGACCCAGTACTTC.

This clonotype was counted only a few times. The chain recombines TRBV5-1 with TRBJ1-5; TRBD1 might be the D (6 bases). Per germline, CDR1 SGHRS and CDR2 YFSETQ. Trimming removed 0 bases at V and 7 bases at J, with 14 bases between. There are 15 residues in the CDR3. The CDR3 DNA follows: TGCGCCAGCAGCTTGGACGGTAAAACAGGGCAGCCCCAGCATTTT. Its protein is CASSLDGKTGQPQHF.

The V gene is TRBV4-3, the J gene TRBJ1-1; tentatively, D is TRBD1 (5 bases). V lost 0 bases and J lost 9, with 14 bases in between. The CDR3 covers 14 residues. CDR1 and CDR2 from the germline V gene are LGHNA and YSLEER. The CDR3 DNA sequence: TGCGCCAGCAGCCAAGATTGGCCTCGGGACCAAGCTTTCTTT. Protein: CASSQDWPRDQAFF.

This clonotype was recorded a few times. Here the CDR3 reads CASSPRGLAAYNEQFF. The CDR3 DNA reads TGTGCCAGCAGCCCGCGGGGACTAGCGGCCTACAATGAGCAGTTCTTC. J is TRBJ2-1 and V is TRBV7-2; TRBD2 aligns across 11 bases. Germline CDR1 reads SGHTA; CDR2 reads FQGNSA. J was trimmed by 2 bases and V by 5 bases; bases with no gene match: 5. This CDR3 has 16 residues.

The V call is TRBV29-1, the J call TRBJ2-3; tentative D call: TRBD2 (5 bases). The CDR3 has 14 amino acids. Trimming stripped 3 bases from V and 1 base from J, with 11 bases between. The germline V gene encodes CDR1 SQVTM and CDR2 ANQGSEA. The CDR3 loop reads CSVDPGVRTDTQYF. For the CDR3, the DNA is TGCAGCGTTGACCCCGGGGTACGCACAGATACGCAGTATTTT.

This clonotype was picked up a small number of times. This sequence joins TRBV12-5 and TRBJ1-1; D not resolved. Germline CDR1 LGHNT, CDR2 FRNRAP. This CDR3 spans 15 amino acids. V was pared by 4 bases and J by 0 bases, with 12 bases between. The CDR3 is CASGSPPPLNTEAFF. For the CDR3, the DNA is TGTGCTAGTGGTTCGCCCCCTCCCCTGAACACTGAAGCTTTCTTT.

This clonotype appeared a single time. The CDR3 nucleotides read TGTGCCAGCAGCTATTACCCCCCCGGGACAGGAAGGGGAGAGACCCAGTACTTC. It specifies CASSYYPPGTGRGETQYF. The chain links TRBV3-1 to TRBJ2-5, with 8 bases fitting TRBD1. V lost 5 bases to trimming and J lost 4 bases; unmatched junction nucleotides: 18. Germline CDR1 is LGHDT and CDR2 is YNNKEL (reference sequence). The CDR3 loop spans 18 amino acids.

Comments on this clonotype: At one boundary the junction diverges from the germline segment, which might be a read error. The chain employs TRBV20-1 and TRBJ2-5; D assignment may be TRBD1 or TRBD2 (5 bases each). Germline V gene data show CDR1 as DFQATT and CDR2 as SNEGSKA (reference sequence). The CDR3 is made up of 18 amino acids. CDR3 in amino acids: CCARDHRSQWGYQETQYF. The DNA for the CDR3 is TGCTGTGCTAGAGACCACAGGTCCCAATGGGGGTACCAAGAGACCCAGTACTTC.

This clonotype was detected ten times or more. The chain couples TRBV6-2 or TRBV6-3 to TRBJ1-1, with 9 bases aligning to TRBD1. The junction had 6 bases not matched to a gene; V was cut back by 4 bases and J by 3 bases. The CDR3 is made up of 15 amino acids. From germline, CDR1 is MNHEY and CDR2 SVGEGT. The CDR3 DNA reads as TGTGCCAGCAGTTTTTCCGGGACAGGGCACACTGAAGCTTTCTTT. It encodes CASSFSGTGHTEAFF.

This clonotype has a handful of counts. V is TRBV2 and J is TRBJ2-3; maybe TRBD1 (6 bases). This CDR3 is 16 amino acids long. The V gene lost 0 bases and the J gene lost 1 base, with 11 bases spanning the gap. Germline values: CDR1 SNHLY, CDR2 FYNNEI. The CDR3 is CASSEAGGPRTDTQYF. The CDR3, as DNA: TGTGCCAGCAGTGAAGCTGGGGGCCCCCGCACAGATACGCAGTATTTT.

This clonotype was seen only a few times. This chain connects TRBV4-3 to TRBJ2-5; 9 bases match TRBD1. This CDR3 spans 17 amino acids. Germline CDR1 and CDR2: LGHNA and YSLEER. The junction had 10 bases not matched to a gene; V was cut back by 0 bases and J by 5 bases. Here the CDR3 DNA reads TGCGCCAGCAGCCAAGATTTCGAGGGACAGGGTTTTGAGACCCAGTACTTC. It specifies CASSQDFEGQGFETQYF.

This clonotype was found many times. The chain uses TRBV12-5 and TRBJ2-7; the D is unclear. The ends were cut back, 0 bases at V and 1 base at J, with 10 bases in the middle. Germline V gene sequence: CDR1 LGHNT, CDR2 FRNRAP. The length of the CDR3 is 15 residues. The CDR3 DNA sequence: TGTGCTAGTGGTTTGGTGCCGTCTGGGTCCTACGAGCAGTACTTC. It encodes CASGLVPSGSYEQYF.

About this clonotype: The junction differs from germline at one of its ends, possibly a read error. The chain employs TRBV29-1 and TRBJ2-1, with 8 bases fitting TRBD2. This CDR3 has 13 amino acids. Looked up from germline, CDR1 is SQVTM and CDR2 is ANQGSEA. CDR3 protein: CGVPAGAINEQFF. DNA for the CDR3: TGCGGCGTTCCAGCGGGAGCCATAAATGAGCAGTTCTTC.